One sample yielded the 17 T cell receptor beta chains listed below, sequenced in a study of blood T cells in healthy people across ages. Together with a sample-barcoded 5' primer, a J-beta primer mix was included in a second PCR lasting about 6 to 12 cycles. One entry per CDR3 protein, called by TCRdb with MiXCR from the 5' RACE reads. The table has 800,000 to 1,300,000 distinct CDR3 sequences, almost 25% seen once. A further study also used this sample, focusing on T cells of mothers and their children.

Sequenced sample: blood. The origin of the receptors is a girl aged 2 to 10 in good health.

The V gene is TRBV10-3, the J gene TRBJ2-3, with 7 bases lining up with TRBD2. The CDR3 runs to 17 residues. CDR1 is ENHRY and CDR2 is SYGVKD in the germline V gene. Trimming removed 10 bases from V and 0 bases from J; junction bases left unmatched: 16. The CDR3 DNA follows: TGTGCCACGGATCCGGGAACCGGGACTAAGAGCACAGATACGCAGTATTTT. Encoded protein: CATDPGTGTKSTDTQYF.

This chain links TRBV29-1 with TRBJ1-2; 7 nucleotides align to TRBD1. The CDR3 totals 12 residues. The germline gives CDR1 SQVTM, CDR2 ANQGSEA. J was trimmed by 3 bases and V by 4 bases; bases with no gene match: 2. CDR3 region: CSVGDSDYGYTF. In nucleotides, the CDR3 is TGCAGCGTTGGGGACAGTGACTATGGCTACACCTTC. The whole variable domain, filled in from reference TRBV29-1 and TRBJ1-2, reads SAVISQKPSRDICQRGTSLTIQCQVDSQVTMMFWYRQQPGQSLTLIATANQGSEATYESGFVIDKFPISRPNLTFSTLTVSNMSPEDSSIYLCSVGDSDYGYTFGSGTRLTVV.

This clonotype was seen a few times. The rearrangement joins TRBV11-2 to TRBJ2-5, with TRBD2 matching over 9 bases. The end of the DNA fits TRBJ2-7 better, so the J call may be wrong. The germline CDR1 and CDR2 sequences are SGHAT and FQNNGV. The CDR3 spans 19 residues. The CDR3 protein is CASSLEPFIPSGRLSEQYF. CDR3 DNA: TGTGCCAGCAGCTTAGAGCCTTTCATCCCCAGCGGGAGGTTGTCCGAGCAGTACTTC.

The V and J genes are TRBV20-1 and TRBJ2-3; the D gene is possibly TRBD2 (6 bases). CDR3 size: 19 residues. The germline V and J ends were trimmed by 0 bases and 0 bases, with 22 bases remaining between them. In germline, CDR1 is DFQATT, CDR2 SNEGSKA (reference sequence). Here the CDR3 reads CSARETGPSGRSSTDTQYF. In DNA form, the CDR3 reads TGCAGTGCTAGAGAAACCGGCCCCAGCGGGCGATCTAGCACAGATACGCAGTATTTT.

This clonotype was seen more than once but under ten times. The J gene is TRBJ2-3, the V gene TRBV7-2, with D unresolved. Looked up from germline, CDR1 is SGHTA and CDR2 is FQGNSA. The CDR3 covers 14 residues. V lost 3 bases to trimming and J lost 3 bases, with 10 bases between them. CDR3 in DNA: TGTGCCAGCAGCTTGTCCCGGACGACAGATACGCAGTATTTT. Protein product: CASSLSRTTDTQYF.

The J gene is TRBJ2-7, the V gene TRBV7-9, with no clear D. Deletions cut 1 base from V and 5 bases from J, with 15 bases between. The CDR3 has 15 amino acids. Germline V gene data show CDR1 as SEHNR and CDR2 as FQNEAQ (reference sequence). The CDR3: CASSLEGYLWDEQYF. The CDR3 DNA is TGTGCCAGCAGCTTAGAGGGCTACCTTTGGGACGAGCAGTACTTC.

This clonotype was detected only a few times. The chain carries TRBV7-9 and TRBJ1-4; D is unresolved. Germline assignment: CDR1 SEHNR and CDR2 FQNEAQ (reference sequence). The CDR3 spans 16 residues. Trimming cost V 5 bases and J 3 bases, with 16 bases left between them. The CDR3 here is CASSRGPIFANEKLFF. The CDR3 nucleotides are TGTGCCAGCAGCAGAGGCCCGATTTTTGCTAATGAAAAACTGTTTTTT.

This chain connects TRBV6-2 or TRBV6-3 to TRBJ1-2; D perhaps matches TRBD1 (5 bases). Germline CDR1 reads MNHEY; CDR2 reads SVGEGT. The CDR3 is 12 residues long. V lost 11 bases and J lost 4, with 14 bases in between. The CDR3 coding sequence is TGTGCCGCGGAACAGGACGCCTATGGCTACACCTTC. Protein: CAAEQDAYGYTF.

This clonotype came up a few times. The V and J genes are TRBV2 and TRBJ2-1, with D unclear. Germline CDR1 and CDR2: SNHLY and FYNNEI. Trimming removed 3 bases from V and 0 bases from J, with 6 bases in between. CDR3 length: 14 residues. The CDR3 region is CASSDRSSYNEQFF. In DNA, the CDR3 is TGTGCCAGCAGTGACAGGTCCTCCTACAATGAGCAGTTCTTC. Looking up the rest from reference TRBV2 and TRBJ2-1 gives the full variable domain: EPEVTQTPSHQVTQMGQEVILRCVPISNHLYFYWYRQILGQKVEFLVSFYNNEISEKSEIFDDQFSVERPDGSNFTLKIRSTKLEDSAMYFCASSDRSSYNEQFFGPGTRLTVL.

This clonotype came up a few times. J is TRBJ2-5 and V is TRBV5-1, with 8 nucleotides matching TRBD1. The CDR3 runs 16 residues. V lost 0 bases to trimming and J lost 2 bases; unmatched junction nucleotides: 6. Germline CDR1 is SGHRS and CDR2 is YFSETQ. CDR3 region: CASSLGGQEGQETQYF. The CDR3, as DNA: TGCGCCAGCAGCTTGGGGGGACAGGAGGGACAAGAGACCCAGTACTTC.

The gene calls are TRBV12-3 or TRBV12-4 and TRBJ2-4; D call uncertain. With 9 bases removed from V and 0 bases from J, the gap between germline ends came to 21 bases. The CDR3 loop spans 17 amino acids. CDR3 amino acids: CASTVNGGELAKNIQYF. CDR3 DNA sequence: TGTGCCAGTACGGTCAACGGTGGGGAACTAGCCAAAAACATTCAGTACTTC.

This clonotype was found a few times. The genes are TRBV7-6 and TRBJ2-3; no firm D call. This CDR3 spans 14 amino acids. Germline lookup yields CDR1 SGHVS and CDR2 FNYEAQ. Trimming left V 5 bases short and J 0 bases short, with 9 bases between. CDR3 in DNA: TGTGCCAGCAGCCCCTATTCTAGCACAGATACGCAGTATTTT. Its translation: CASSPYSSTDTQYF. The whole variable domain, filled in from reference TRBV7-6 and TRBJ2-3, reads GAGVSQSPRYKVTKRGQDVALRCDPISGHVSLYWYRQALGQGPEFLTYFNYEAQQDKSGLPNDRFSAERPEGSISTLTIQRTEQRDSAMYRCASSPYSSTDTQYFGPGTRLTVL.

This clonotype was counted a few times. The chain has TRBV5-4 and TRBJ2-5; TRBD2 aligns across 8 bases. The end of the DNA aligns better with TRBJ2-1, so the J call may be wrong. The CDR3 consists of 15 residues. Germline V gene lookup returns CDR1 SGHNT and CDR2 YYREEE (reference sequence). In DNA, the CDR3 is TGTGCCAGCAGCTTGGCACGGGGGGGCGGCTATGAGCAGTTCTTC. This sequence encodes CASSLARGGGYEQFF.

This chain uses TRBV29-1 with TRBJ2-7; D may be TRBD1 or TRBD2 (6 bases each). CDR1 is SQVTM, CDR2 ANQGSEA, per germline. CDR3 length: 15 amino acids. Trimming shortened V by 4 bases and J by 6 bases, and 22 bases separated the two germline ends. The DNA for the CDR3 is TGCAGCGTTGTTAGCTGGGGGGCAACTAACAGCGAGCAGTACTTC. Translating gives CSVVSWGATNSEQYF.

The chain carries TRBV20-1 and TRBJ1-1; no reliable D call. The CDR3 is 13 amino acids. Deletions cut 3 bases from V and 1 base from J, with 9 bases between. Germline-derived CDR1 and CDR2 are DFQATT and SNEGSKA (reference sequence). The CDR3 DNA is TGCAGTGCTAGTATCGTACAGAACACTGAAGCTTTCTTT. This sequence encodes CSASIVQNTEAFF.

This clonotype was detected only once. The chain employs TRBV7-9 and TRBJ2-5; 9 bases map to TRBD1. The CDR3 contains 16 residues. Germline loops: CDR1 SEHNR, CDR2 FQNEAQ (reference sequence). Losses at the gene ends were 1 base for V and 2 bases for J; bases not matched to a gene: 5. Here the CDR3 reads CASSLGGQGRQETQYF. The CDR3 bases are TGTGCCAGCAGCTTAGGAGGACAGGGGCGACAAGAGACCCAGTACTTC.

This clonotype was observed a few times. This chain connects TRBV6-2 or TRBV6-3 to TRBJ2-5, with 7 bases aligning to TRBD2. The CDR3 runs 13 residues. V was pared by 8 bases and J by 4 bases, with 7 bases of the junction left unmatched. Germline V lookup: CDR1 MNHEY, CDR2 SVGEGT. The CDR3 DNA sequence: TGTGCCAGCCAGAGCGGGGCAGGAGAGACCCAGTACTTC. Protein sequence: CASQSGAGETQYF.